The 2 T cell receptor beta chains below come from one sample, sequenced in a study of shared clonotypes between healthy human individuals (TCRdb year 2020). The method behind the library was the immunoSEQ multiplex PCR assay. Imported from immuneACCESS, the table was reduced by TCRdb to in-frame sequences with V and J called. These copies leave out some clones; in studies compared against another copy, an unresolved V gene accounts for under half, and the cause of the remainder is not known. The sample table records about 100,000 clones; about 67% of these occur just once. Jointly, the top ten make up around 26% of the sample. What was sequenced was memory CD8+ T cells sorted from blood. Taken with the paper, the label for cell subset or site translates to: CD45RO+ cells pooled with CCR7-negative TemRA cells. The receptors were sampled from a woman in her 30s in good health.

This chain uses TRBV9 with TRBJ2-5, with TRBD2 identical over 7 bases. In germline, CDR1 is SGDLS, CDR2 YYNGEE. This CDR3 has 14 amino acids. Losses at the gene ends were 0 bases for V and 8 bases for J; bases not matched to a gene: 7. Here the CDR3 reads CASSVVSGGGTQYF. In nucleotides, the CDR3 is TGTGCCAGCAGCGTAGTATCGGGGGGAGGTACCCAGTACTTC.

About this clone: A single base is all that separates this from a far larger clone, so a read error is likely. The V and J genes are TRBV29-1 and TRBJ2-7, with D hard to call. The CDR3 is made up of 14 amino acids. CDR1 SQVTM and CDR2 ANQGSEA come from the germline V gene. The germline V and J ends were trimmed by 6 bases and 4 bases, with 19 bases remaining between them. The DNA of the CDR3 is TGCAGCGTGGCCGAGCGCGTCGACTTATACGAGCAGTACTTC. Its translation is CSVAERVDLYEQYF.